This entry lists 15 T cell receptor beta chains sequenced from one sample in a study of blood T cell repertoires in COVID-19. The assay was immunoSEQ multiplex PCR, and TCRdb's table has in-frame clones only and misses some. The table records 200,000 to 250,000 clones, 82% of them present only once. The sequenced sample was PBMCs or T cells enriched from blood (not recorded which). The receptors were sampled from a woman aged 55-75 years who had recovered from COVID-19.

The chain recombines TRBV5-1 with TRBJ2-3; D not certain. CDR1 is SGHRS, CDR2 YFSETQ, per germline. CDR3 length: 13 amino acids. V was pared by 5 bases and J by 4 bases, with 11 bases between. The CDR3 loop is CASRTTSADTQYF. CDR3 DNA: TGCGCCAGCAGAACTACCTCCGCAGATACGCAGTATTTT.

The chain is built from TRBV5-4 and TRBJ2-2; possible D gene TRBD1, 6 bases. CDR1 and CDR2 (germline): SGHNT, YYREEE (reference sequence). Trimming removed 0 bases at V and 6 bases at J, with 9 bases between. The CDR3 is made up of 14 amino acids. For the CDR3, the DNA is TGTGCCAGCAGCTTGGGTGGGGGCCCCGGGGAGCTGTTTTTT. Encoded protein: CASSLGGGPGELFF.

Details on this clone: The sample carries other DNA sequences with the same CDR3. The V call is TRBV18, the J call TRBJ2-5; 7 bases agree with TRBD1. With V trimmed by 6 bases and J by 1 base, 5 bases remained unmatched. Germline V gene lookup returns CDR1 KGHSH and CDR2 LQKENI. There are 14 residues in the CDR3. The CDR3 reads CASSPGTAQETQYF. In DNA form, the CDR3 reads TGTGCCAGCTCGCCCGGGACAGCCCAAGAGACCCAGTACTTC.

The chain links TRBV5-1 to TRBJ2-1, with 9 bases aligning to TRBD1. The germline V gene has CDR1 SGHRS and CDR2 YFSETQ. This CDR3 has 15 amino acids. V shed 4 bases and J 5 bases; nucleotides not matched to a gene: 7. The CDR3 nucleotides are TGCGCCAGCAGCCTTAAGACAGGGGGTAACAATGAGCAGTTCTTC. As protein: CASSLKTGGNNEQFF.

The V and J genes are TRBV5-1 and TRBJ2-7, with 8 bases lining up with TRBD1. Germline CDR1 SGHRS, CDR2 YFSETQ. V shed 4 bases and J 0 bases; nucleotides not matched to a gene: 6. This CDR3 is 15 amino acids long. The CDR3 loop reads CASSLSGTGSYEQYF. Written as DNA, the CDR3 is TGCGCCAGCAGCCTATCCGGGACAGGCTCCTACGAGCAGTACTTC.

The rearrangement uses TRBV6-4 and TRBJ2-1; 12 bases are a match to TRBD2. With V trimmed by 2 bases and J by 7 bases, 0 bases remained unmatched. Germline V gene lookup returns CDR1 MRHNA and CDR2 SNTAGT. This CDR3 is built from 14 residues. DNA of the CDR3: TGTGCCAGCAGTGACCTAGCGGGGGGGAATGAGCAGTTCTTC. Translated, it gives CASSDLAGGNEQFF.

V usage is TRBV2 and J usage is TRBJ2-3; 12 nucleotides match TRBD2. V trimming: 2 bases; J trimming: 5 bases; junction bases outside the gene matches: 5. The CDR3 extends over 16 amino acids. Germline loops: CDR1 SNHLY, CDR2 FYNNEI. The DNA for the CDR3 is TGTGCCAGCAGTGAACAGGGGACTAGCGGGTTAGATACGCAGTATTTT. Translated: CASSEQGTSGLDTQYF.

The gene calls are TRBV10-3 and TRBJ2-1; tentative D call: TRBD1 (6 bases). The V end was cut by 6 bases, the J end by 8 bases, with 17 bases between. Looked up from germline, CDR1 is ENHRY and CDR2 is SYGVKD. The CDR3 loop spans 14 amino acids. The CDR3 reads CAISQGSSEDEQFF. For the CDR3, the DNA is TGTGCCATCAGCCAGGGGTCAAGCGAGGATGAGCAGTTCTTC.

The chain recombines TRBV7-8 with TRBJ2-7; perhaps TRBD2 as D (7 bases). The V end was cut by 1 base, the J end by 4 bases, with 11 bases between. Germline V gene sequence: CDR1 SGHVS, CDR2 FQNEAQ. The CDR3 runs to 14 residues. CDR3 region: CASSLEGGMYEQYF. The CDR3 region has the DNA TGTGCCAGCAGCTTAGAGGGGGGGATGTACGAGCAGTACTTC.

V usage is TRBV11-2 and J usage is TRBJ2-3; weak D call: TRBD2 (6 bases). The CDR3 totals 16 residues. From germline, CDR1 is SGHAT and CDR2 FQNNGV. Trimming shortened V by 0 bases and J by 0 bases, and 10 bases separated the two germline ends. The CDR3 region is CASSLDKLASTDTQYF. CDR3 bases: TGTGCCAGCAGCTTAGACAAACTAGCAAGCACAGATACGCAGTATTTT.

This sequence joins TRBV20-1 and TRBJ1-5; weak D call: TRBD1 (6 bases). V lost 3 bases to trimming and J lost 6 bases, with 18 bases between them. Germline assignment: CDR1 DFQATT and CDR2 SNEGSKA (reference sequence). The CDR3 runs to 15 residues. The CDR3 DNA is TGCAGTGCTAGTGGAGCCGGACAGCCTTTTCAGCCCCAGCATTTT. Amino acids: CSASGAGQPFQPQHF.

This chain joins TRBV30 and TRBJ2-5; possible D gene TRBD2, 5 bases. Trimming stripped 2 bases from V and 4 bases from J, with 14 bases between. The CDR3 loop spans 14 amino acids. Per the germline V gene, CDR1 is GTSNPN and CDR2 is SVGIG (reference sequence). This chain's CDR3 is CAWSRAVGGETQYF. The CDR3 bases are TGTGCCTGGAGTCGAGCGGTAGGCGGAGAGACCCAGTACTTC.

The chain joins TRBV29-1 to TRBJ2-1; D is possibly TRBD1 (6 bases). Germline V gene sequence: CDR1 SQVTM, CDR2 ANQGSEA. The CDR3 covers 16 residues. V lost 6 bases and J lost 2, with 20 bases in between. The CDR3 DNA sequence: TGCAGCGTCGACGCCCCCGGGACACGGACCTACAATGAGCAGTTCTTC. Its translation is CSVDAPGTRTYNEQFF.

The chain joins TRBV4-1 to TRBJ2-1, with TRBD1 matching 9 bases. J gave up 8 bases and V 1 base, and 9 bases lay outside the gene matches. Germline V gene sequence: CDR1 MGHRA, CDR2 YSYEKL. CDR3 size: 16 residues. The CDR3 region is CASSQGPGQGFDEQFF. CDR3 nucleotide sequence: TGCGCCAGCAGCCAAGGGCCGGGACAGGGCTTCGATGAGCAGTTCTTC.

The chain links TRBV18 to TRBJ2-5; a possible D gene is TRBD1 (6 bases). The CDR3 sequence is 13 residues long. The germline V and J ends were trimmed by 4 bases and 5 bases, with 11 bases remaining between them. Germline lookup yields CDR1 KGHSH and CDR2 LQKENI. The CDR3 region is CASSLARGETQYF. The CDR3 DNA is TGTGCCAGCTCACTAGCCAGGGGTGAGACCCAGTACTTC.